The 27 T cell receptor beta chains presented below share a single source sample, sequenced in a study of Ad26.COV2.S vaccination and SARS-CoV-2 variants. Treatment noted: roughly 20 received Ad26.COV2.S at low or high dose, single or two shots; 5 received placebo; per-sample allocation not given. Vaccine and placebo recipients were sampled on day 63 after the first injection. Clones were sequenced by immunoSEQ multiplex PCR, and TCRdb holds only the in-frame ones, with some missing. Among hundreds of thousands of clones listed, about 90% were seen once. The sample in question was peripheral blood, obtained in a trial of Ad26.COV2.S vaccine versus placebo. All receptors come from a person between 18 and 65 years old who received the Ad26.COV2.S COVID-19 vaccine or a placebo.

The rearrangement uses TRBV6-5 and TRBJ2-7; D not resolved. The germline gives CDR1 MNHEY, CDR2 SVGAGI. This CDR3 spans 11 amino acids. Trimming removed 6 bases from V and 4 bases from J, with 7 bases in between. The CDR3 nucleotides are TGTGCCAGCAGCCAAGAGTACGAGCAGTACTTC. This sequence encodes CASSQEYEQYF.

J is TRBJ2-3 and V is TRBV9; D ambiguous. Trimming removed 3 bases at V and 4 bases at J, with 6 bases between. The V gene's germline CDR1 is SGDLS and CDR2 YYNGEE. The CDR3 spans 12 residues. The CDR3 protein is CASSAVADTQYF. CDR3 DNA: TGTGCCAGCAGCGCCGTAGCAGATACGCAGTATTTT.

This chain uses TRBV5-1 with TRBJ1-2, with no clear D. This CDR3 comprises 14 residues. Germline V gene lookup returns CDR1 SGHRS and CDR2 YFSETQ. Trimming took off 2 bases at V and 2 bases at J, with 10 bases between the two ends. CDR3: CASSFGSDNYGYTF. The CDR3 nucleotides read TGCGCCAGCAGCTTTGGTTCAGACAACTATGGCTACACCTTC. Together with reference TRBV5-1 and TRBJ1-2, the CDR3 gives the full variable domain: KAGVTQTPRYLIKTRGQQVTLSCSPISGHRSVSWYQQTPGQGLQFLFEYFSETQRNKGNFPGRFSGRQFSNSRSEMNVSTLELGDSALYLCASSFGSDNYGYTFGSGTRLTVV.

The V gene is TRBV9, the J gene TRBJ2-2; unclear D gene. This CDR3 has 16 amino acids. Trimming took off 0 bases at V and 1 base at J, with 10 bases between the two ends. Germline-derived CDR1 and CDR2 are SGDLS and YYNGEE. The chain's CDR3 is CASSVAVGMNTGELFF. In DNA form, the CDR3 reads TGTGCCAGCAGCGTAGCGGTTGGTATGAACACCGGGGAGCTGTTTTTT.

This chain uses TRBV7-9 with TRBJ1-6; D is perhaps TRBD1 (6 bases). Trimming pared 1 base from V and 0 bases from J, leaving 13 bases between. The CDR3 length is 18 residues. Germline V gives CDR1 SEHNR, CDR2 FQNEAQ (reference sequence). Here the CDR3 DNA reads TGTGCCAGCAGCTTAGGGGGTCCAGGGGCCTCCTATAATTCACCCCTCCACTTT. Encoded protein: CASSLGGPGASYNSPLHF.

This clone appeared once. CDR3 DNA sequence: TGTGCCAGCAGATCCCTACTAGGCAGCACAGATACGCAGTATTTT. Translated: CASRSLLGSTDTQYF. The chain employs TRBV6-6 and TRBJ2-3; the D gene is possibly TRBD2 (5 bases). Trimming took 6 bases from V and 0 from J, leaving 13 bases between them. Per the germline V gene, CDR1 is MNHNY and CDR2 is SVGAGI (reference sequence). The CDR3 has 15 residues.

V is TRBV6-5 and J is TRBJ1-2; D not certain. The V gene's germline CDR1 is MNHEY and CDR2 SVGAGI. With 5 bases removed from V and 6 bases from J, the gap between germline ends came to 16 bases. The CDR3 is made up of 14 amino acids. CDR3 loop: CASSPLPKRDGYTF. The CDR3 region has the DNA TGTGCCAGCAGTCCGTTACCCAAAAGGGATGGCTACACCTTC.

The V gene is TRBV5-1, the J gene TRBJ2-1; D remains unclear. V was clipped by 0 bases and J by 3 bases, with 10 bases between them. The CDR3 runs to 15 residues. Germline V gene data show CDR1 as SGHRS and CDR2 as YFSETQ. The CDR3 reads CASSLGLSGYNEQFF. As DNA, the CDR3 is TGCGCCAGCAGCTTGGGTCTCTCTGGCTACAATGAGCAGTTCTTC.

This chain links TRBV5-1 with TRBJ1-6; D is unclear. Trimming stripped 2 bases from V and 10 bases from J, with 19 bases between. There are 16 residues in the CDR3. CDR1 and CDR2 (germline): SGHRS, YFSETQ. CDR3 bases: TGCGCCAGCAGCTTATGGACGGTGAATGCGGGATCACCCCTCCACTTT. Its protein product is CASSLWTVNAGSPLHF.

This chain links TRBV4-3 with TRBJ1-1; D is ambiguous. The V end lost 1 base, the J end lost 11 bases, and 14 bases lay between the germline ends. The CDR3 has 13 amino acids. In germline, CDR1 is LGHNA, CDR2 YSLEER. CDR3 in DNA: TGCGCCAGCAGCCAAGGGGGTCTCGTCGAGGCTTTCTTT. Residues: CASSQGGLVEAFF.

The chain recombines TRBV6-2 or TRBV6-3 with TRBJ2-5, with D perhaps matching TRBD1 (5 bases). The germline V gene has CDR1 MNHEY and CDR2 SVGEGT. This CDR3 has 17 residues. The ends were cut back, 2 bases at V and 5 bases at J, with 21 bases in the middle. The CDR3 nucleotides read TGTGCCAGCAGTTACCCAGAACCGGACACGGTGCACGAGACCCAGTACTTC. Its translation: CASSYPEPDTVHETQYF.

The J gene is TRBJ2-3, the V gene TRBV6-5; D unresolved. Germline V CDR1 and CDR2: MNHEY, SVGAGI. This CDR3 comprises 13 residues. Trimming pared 6 bases from V and 4 bases from J, leaving 11 bases between. CDR3: CASSLSIADTQYF. CDR3 DNA: TGTGCCAGCAGCCTAAGTATCGCAGATACGCAGTATTTT.

The V gene is TRBV4-3, the J gene TRBJ2-1, with D perhaps given as TRBD1 or TRBD2 (5 bases each). The germline V gene encodes CDR1 LGHNA and CDR2 YSLEER. Trimming cost V 2 bases and J 10 bases, with 12 bases left between them. The CDR3 is 13 residues long. CDR3 amino acids: CASSQTGTNEQFF. The DNA for the CDR3 is TGCGCCAGCAGCCAAACCGGGACCAACGAGCAGTTCTTC.

This chain connects TRBV5-1 to TRBJ1-2, with D maybe TRBD1 (5 bases). Germline-derived CDR1 and CDR2 are SGHRS and YFSETQ. The V end lost 4 bases, the J end lost 4 bases, and 17 bases lay between the germline ends. The CDR3 is 15 residues long. The CDR3 coding sequence is TGCGCCAGCAGCCCGGACAAGGATGAGGGCTATGGCTACACCTTC. Its protein is CASSPDKDEGYGYTF.

The rearrangement uses TRBV28 and TRBJ2-7, with D maybe TRBD2 (7 bases). CDR1 and CDR2 (germline): MDHEN, SYDVKM. With 0 bases removed from V and 12 bases from J, the gap between germline ends came to 15 bases. The CDR3 spans 13 residues. The CDR3 spells CASSLWGYGGLYF. The CDR3 DNA sequence: TGTGCCAGCAGTTTATGGGGGTACGGGGGGCTGTACTTC.

The chain has TRBV15 and TRBJ1-4; D not resolved. Germline values: CDR1 LNHNV, CDR2 YYDKDF (reference sequence). Trimming took off 0 bases at V and 3 bases at J, with 11 bases between the two ends. The CDR3 is made up of 16 amino acids. CDR3 amino acids: CATSRDGMRSNEKLFF. CDR3 sequence (DNA): TGTGCCACCAGCAGAGATGGGATGCGTTCTAATGAAAAACTGTTTTTT.

This clone was detected only once. The rearrangement uses TRBV15 and TRBJ1-1; unclear D gene. This CDR3 contains 15 residues. Trimming left V 3 bases short and J 2 bases short, with 13 bases between. Germline CDR1 is LNHNV and CDR2 is YYDKDF (reference sequence). The CDR3, as DNA: TGTGCCACCAGCAGGAAGAATCGGGGTAACACTGAAGCTTTCTTT. Its protein product is CATSRKNRGNTEAFF.

This clone was seen just once. The V call is TRBV9, the J call TRBJ2-2, with D perhaps TRBD2 (7 bases). Per germline, CDR1 SGDLS and CDR2 YYNGEE. The CDR3 contains 14 residues. The V and J ends lost 4 bases and 6 bases respectively, with 13 bases between them. CDR3 DNA sequence: TGTGCCAGCAGCCCAGGAGGGGGGGCCGGGGAGCTGTTTTTT. It specifies CASSPGGGAGELFF.

This chain joins TRBV29-1 and TRBJ1-1; maybe TRBD1 (6 bases). The CDR3 is made up of 11 amino acids. CDR1 and CDR2 (germline): SQVTM, ANQGSEA. Deletions cut 6 bases from V and 6 bases from J, with 11 bases between. CDR3 in DNA: TGCAGCGTAGCCCGGACAGCTGAAGCTTTCTTT. As protein: CSVARTAEAFF.

This chain uses TRBV20-1 with TRBJ2-2; TRBD1 matches at 10 bases. The CDR3 length is 15 residues. After removal of 3 bases from V and 4 bases from J, the junction contained 5 bases not matched to a gene. Germline values: CDR1 DFQATT, CDR2 SNEGSKA (reference sequence). In DNA form, the CDR3 reads TGCAGTGCTAGTCGACAGGGGGCGACCACCGGGGAGCTGTTTTTT. This gives the protein CSASRQGATTGELFF.

This clone was counted between two and nine times. The chain is built from TRBV27 and TRBJ2-7; 7 nucleotides agree with TRBD1. Germline V lookup: CDR1 MNHEY, CDR2 SMNVEV (reference sequence). This CDR3 is built from 14 residues. Unmatched junction bases numbered 3, after V lost 4 bases and J lost 0 bases. The CDR3 region is CASSWAGGSYEQYF. The DNA for the CDR3 is TGTGCCAGCAGTTGGGCAGGGGGCTCCTACGAGCAGTACTTC.

V gene TRBV10-3 combines with J gene TRBJ1-2, with a tentative D call TRBD1 (5 bases). CDR1 and CDR2 (germline): ENHRY, SYGVKD. This CDR3 is built from 14 residues. V lost 4 bases and J lost 0, with 9 bases in between. CDR3 in amino acids: CAISAGVANYGYTF. The CDR3, as DNA: TGTGCCATCAGTGCGGGGGTAGCTAACTATGGCTACACCTTC.

This chain links TRBV7-2 with TRBJ2-5, with a weak D call TRBD2 (6 bases). V dropped 5 bases and J dropped 5 bases, with 21 bases sitting between them. Germline lookup yields CDR1 SGHTA and CDR2 FQGNSA. The CDR3 sequence is 16 residues long. In nucleotides, the CDR3 is TGTGCCAGCAGCCACCCCATGGAGGGAGATCAGGAGACCCAGTACTTC. It translates to CASSHPMEGDQETQYF. The full variable domain, rest sourced from reference TRBV7-2 and TRBJ2-5, is GAGVSQSPSNKVTEKGKDVELRCDPISGHTALYWYRQSLGQGLEFLIYFQGNSAPDKSGLPSDRFSAERTGGSVSTLTIQRTQQEDSAVYLCASSHPMEGDQETQYFGPGTRLLVL.

The V gene is TRBV9, the J gene TRBJ2-1; a possible D gene is TRBD2 (6 bases). The CDR3 extends over 14 amino acids. CDR1 and CDR2 (germline): SGDLS, YYNGEE. V dropped 7 bases and J dropped 0 bases, with 11 bases sitting between them. The CDR3 region is CASGTGGSYNEQFF. The CDR3 bases are TGTGCCAGCGGGACTGGGGGCTCCTACAATGAGCAGTTCTTC.

V is TRBV4-3 and J is TRBJ2-7; D is ambiguous. V dropped 0 bases and J dropped 4 bases, with 13 bases sitting between them. Germline-derived CDR1 and CDR2 are LGHNA and YSLEER. This CDR3 comprises 15 residues. The CDR3: CASSQDTRKEYEQYF. CDR3 bases: TGCGCCAGCAGCCAAGACACCAGGAAAGAGTACGAGCAGTACTTC.

As DNA, the CDR3 is TGTGCCAGCAGCCCTGGGGGCTCCGGGGGGGATACGCAGTATTTT. This gives the protein CASSPGGSGGDTQYF. The V and J genes are TRBV2 and TRBJ2-3; D perhaps matches TRBD2 (7 bases). Germline loops: CDR1 SNHLY, CDR2 FYNNEI. This CDR3 has 15 residues. V lost 6 bases and J lost 6, with 19 bases in between.

The rearrangement uses TRBV10-3 and TRBJ1-6; the D is unclear. V lost 7 bases and J 5 bases, leaving 9 bases between the germline ends. Germline V gives CDR1 ENHRY, CDR2 SYGVKD. The CDR3 is 13 residues long. The CDR3 loop is CAIKISDNSPLHF. For the CDR3, the DNA is TGTGCCATCAAAATTAGTGATAATTCACCCCTCCACTTT.